The 30 T cell receptor beta chains in this list originate from one sample, sequenced in a study of naive and memory T cell subsets. The beta constant-region primer was an equimolar mix of two oligonucleotides covering TRBC1 and TRBC2. Ligated cDNA was amplified by four rounds of PCR with nested alpha and beta constant-region primers and SP2. TCRdb re-analysed the UMI-ligation and nested PCR reads in MiXCR, keeping a single row per CDR3 protein. This repertoire shows 30,000 to 40,000 distinct CDR3 sequences, approximately 17% found once; its top ten account for about 3.4%. Sequenced material: effector memory CD4+ T cells from blood. Subset given: effector memory, CD45RA- CD27-. The receptors here all came from a human donor in good health.

This CDR3 reads CSASSSGRTNEQFF. The CDR3, as DNA: TGCAGTGCGAGTTCTAGCGGGAGAACAAATGAGCAGTTCTTC. The V and J genes are TRBV20-1 and TRBJ2-1; 10 positions agree with TRBD2. The ends lost 6 bases at V and 7 bases at J; junction bases unmatched: 9. This CDR3 is built from 14 residues. Looked up from germline, CDR1 is DFQATT and CDR2 is SNEGSKA (reference sequence).

CDR3 sequence: CATRQGSLSYEQYF. The CDR3 DNA is TGTGCCACGAGGCAGGGGTCCCTTTCCTACGAGCAGTACTTC. The J gene is TRBJ2-7, the V gene TRBV6-6; perhaps TRBD1 as D (6 bases). CDR1 and CDR2 (germline): MNHNY, SVGAGI (reference sequence). The ends were cut back, 10 bases at V and 1 base at J, with 17 bases in the middle. The length of the CDR3 is 14 residues.

This clonotype was observed a handful of times. The rearrangement links TRBV6-2 or TRBV6-3 to TRBJ1-2; no clear D. The V and J ends lost 3 bases and 5 bases respectively, with 7 bases between them. The length of the CDR3 is 12 residues. Per the germline V gene, CDR1 is MNHEY and CDR2 is SVGEGT. CDR3 nucleotides: TGTGCCAGCAGTTATCAGCTATATGGCTACACCTTC. As protein: CASSYQLYGYTF.

Comments on this clonotype: With a much larger clone just one base away, this may be a read error. The CDR3 does not close with the conserved phenylalanine or tryptophan, likely indicating a read error. V and J are TRBV30 and TRBJ1-1; 7 positions match TRBD1. Looked up from germline, CDR1 is GTSNPN and CDR2 is SVGIG (reference sequence). The CDR3 loop spans 13 amino acids. DNA of the CDR3: TGTGCTGGTGGGAGACAGGGGAACACTGAAGCTTTCTCT. Amino acid sequence: CAGGRQGNTEAFS.

The V call is TRBV5-5, the J call TRBJ1-2; possible D gene TRBD1, 5 bases. Trimming took off 1 base at V and 1 base at J, with 11 bases between the two ends. There are 15 residues in the CDR3. Germline V lookup: CDR1 SGHKS, CDR2 YYEKEE (reference sequence). CDR3 bases: TGTGCCAGCAGCTTGAAAGCCCAGGGTAACTATGGCTACACCTTC. It yields the protein CASSLKAQGNYGYTF.

The chain couples TRBV28 to TRBJ2-7, with 12 bases identical to TRBD1. CDR1 MDHEN and CDR2 SYDVKM come from the germline V gene. The V segment lost 5 bases and the J segment 7 bases; nucleotides outside the gene matches: 6. The CDR3 contains 14 residues. In DNA form, the CDR3 reads TGTGCCAGCAGTCCGGGACAGGGGGCGCGGGAGCAGTACTTC. This codes for CASSPGQGAREQYF.

This clonotype has just a few counts. Written as DNA, the CDR3 is TGTGCCTGGAGTCTGGGGGACGAGCAGTACTTC. As protein: CAWSLGDEQYF. The V gene is TRBV30, the J gene TRBJ2-7; D may match TRBD1 or TRBD2 (5 bases each). V lost 2 bases, J lost 5 bases, and 7 bases lay in between. Germline CDR1 is GTSNPN and CDR2 is SVGIG (reference sequence). CDR3 length: 11 amino acids.

Many counts were recorded for this clonotype. The rearrangement links TRBV7-9 to TRBJ2-1; D remains unclear. CDR3 length: 11 residues. CDR1 and CDR2 (germline): SEHNR, FQNEAQ (reference sequence). Trimming cost V 2 bases and J 9 bases, with 5 bases left between them. The CDR3 loop reads CASSLLGEQFF. In nucleotides, the CDR3 is TGTGCCAGCAGCTTACTAGGTGAGCAGTTCTTC.

The chain combines TRBV12-3 or TRBV12-4 with TRBJ2-1, with 8 nucleotides matching TRBD2. The length of the CDR3 is 16 residues. J was trimmed by 3 bases and V by 5 bases; bases with no gene match: 9. The CDR3, as DNA: TGTGCCAGCAGTCCCTACCGGGGGGGGGACTACAATGAGCAGTTCTTC. Translating it yields CASSPYRGGDYNEQFF.

The J gene is TRBJ2-1, the V gene TRBV28, with 7 bases fitting TRBD2. Unmatched junction bases numbered 13, after V lost 10 bases and J lost 4 bases. Germline V lookup: CDR1 MDHEN, CDR2 SYDVKM. The CDR3 runs to 15 residues. Here the CDR3 DNA reads TGTGCCACGAGAAACAGCGGGATCCAGTACAATGAGCAGTTCTTC. This codes for CATRNSGIQYNEQFF.

V usage is TRBV18 and J usage is TRBJ2-5; no clear D gene. This CDR3 has 12 amino acids. The germline V gene has CDR1 KGHSH and CDR2 LQKENI. Trimming took 1 base from V and 5 from J, leaving 5 bases between them. In DNA form, the CDR3 reads TGTGCCAGCTCACCACGATTGGAGACCCAGTACTTC. This gives the protein CASSPRLETQYF.

This clonotype was recorded a few times. This chain joins TRBV14 and TRBJ2-1; tentative D call: TRBD1 (6 bases). Germline V CDR1 and CDR2: SGHDN, FVKESK. This CDR3 comprises 15 residues. V was clipped by 2 bases and J by 7 bases, with 15 bases between them. CDR3 protein: CASSQLQGLRNEQFF. Here the CDR3 DNA reads TGTGCCAGCAGCCAACTGCAGGGGCTGCGTAATGAGCAGTTCTTC.

This clonotype was recorded many times. The chain links TRBV7-2 to TRBJ2-2; no firm D call. V was clipped by 2 bases and J by 7 bases, with 14 bases between them. This CDR3 has 15 amino acids. The germline V gene encodes CDR1 SGHTA and CDR2 FQGNSA. CDR3 coding DNA: TGTGCCAGCAGCTTAAACCTTTTCCCGGACGGGGAGCTGTTTTTT. Protein product: CASSLNLFPDGELFF.

The chain recombines TRBV7-9 with TRBJ1-1, with D uncertain. V was clipped by 5 bases and J by 6 bases, with 16 bases between them. The CDR3 length is 14 residues. Germline assignment: CDR1 SEHNR and CDR2 FQNEAQ (reference sequence). CDR3 bases: TGTGCCAGCAGCCCCTCGCCGGACGGAGCTGAAGCTTTCTTT. Encoded protein: CASSPSPDGAEAFF.

The chain carries TRBV11-3 and TRBJ2-1; D may be TRBD2 (5 bases). The V gene's germline CDR1 is SGHNT and CDR2 YENEEA. The V end lost 2 bases, the J end lost 4 bases, and 21 bases lay between the germline ends. The CDR3 length is 18 residues. CDR3: CASSLTLRTPPKYNEQFF. The CDR3 DNA reads as TGTGCCAGCAGCTTAACTCTACGGACTCCCCCTAAATACAATGAGCAGTTCTTC.

Many counts were recorded for this clonotype. V usage is TRBV15 and J usage is TRBJ1-2; TRBD1 is a possible D gene (6 bases). CDR1 and CDR2 from the germline V gene are LNHNV and YYDKDF (reference sequence). The CDR3 runs to 16 residues. The V end lost 0 bases, the J end lost 2 bases, and 13 bases lay between the germline ends. Here the CDR3 reads CATSREPRTGNYGYTF. Here the CDR3 DNA reads TGTGCCACCAGCAGAGAGCCTAGAACAGGGAACTATGGCTACACCTTC.

The rearrangement links TRBV6-5 to TRBJ2-7, with 8 bases identical to TRBD1. V trimming: 2 bases; J trimming: 2 bases; junction bases outside the gene matches: 5. Germline loops: CDR1 MNHEY, CDR2 SVGAGI. This CDR3 region has 15 residues. The CDR3 loop is CASSYGGQVTYEQYF. DNA of the CDR3: TGTGCCAGCAGTTACGGGGGACAGGTTACCTACGAGCAGTACTTC.

V gene TRBV28 combines with J gene TRBJ1-2; TRBD1 aligns across 11 bases. J lost 4 bases, V lost 3 bases, and 13 bases had no gene match. Germline CDR1 MDHEN, CDR2 SYDVKM. The CDR3 extends over 18 amino acids. The CDR3 protein is CASSLPGTGGDQSYGYTF. CDR3 DNA: TGTGCCAGCAGTTTGCCCGGGACAGGGGGGGATCAGAGCTATGGCTACACCTTC.

In this sample, this clonotype turned up a few times. The rearrangement links TRBV5-8 to TRBJ1-2; D unresolved. The CDR3 consists of 12 residues. Deletions cut 1 base from V and 3 bases from J, with 4 bases between. CDR1 and CDR2 from the germline V gene are SGHTS and YDEGEE. This CDR3 reads CASSLTDYGYTF. The CDR3 DNA follows: TGTGCCAGCAGCTTGACAGACTATGGCTACACCTTC. The complete variable domain, with remaining parts taken from reference TRBV5-8 and TRBJ1-2, reads EAGVTQSPTHLIKTRGQQATLRCSPISGHTSVYWYQQALGLGLQFLLWYDEGEERNRGNFPPRFSGRQFPNYSSELNVNALELEDSALYLCASSLTDYGYTFGSGTRLTVV.

This clonotype was observed a single time. The chain joins TRBV28 to TRBJ2-1; TRBD2 matches 10 bases. Per the germline V gene, CDR1 is MDHEN and CDR2 is SYDVKM. The CDR3 is 16 amino acids. The V gene end was trimmed by 2 bases and the J gene end by 5 bases; junction bases not matched to a gene: 6. The CDR3 region is CASSLLTSGFNNEQFF. The CDR3 region has the DNA TGTGCCAGCAGTTTACTGACTAGCGGGTTCAACAATGAGCAGTTCTTC.

This clonotype has just a few counts. A read error may account for a junction end that differs from germline. This chain connects TRBV2 to TRBJ1-2; unclear D gene. The length of the CDR3 is 12 residues. Germline values: CDR1 SNHLY, CDR2 FYNNEI. The CDR3 sequence: CASGDRKAGYTF. In DNA form, the CDR3 reads TGTGCCAGCGGTGACCGAAAGGCTGGCTACACCTTC.

Comments on this clonotype: The junction does not match germline at one end; this may be a read error. The chain links TRBV6-5 to TRBJ2-3; 7 bases are a match to TRBD2. Germline V gene lookup returns CDR1 MNHEY and CDR2 SVGAGI. The CDR3 is made up of 15 amino acids. The DNA for the CDR3 is TGTGTCAGCAGTTACTCGATGACTAGCCCCGTTTCGCAGTATTTT. It translates to CVSSYSMTSPVSQYF.

This clonotype was picked up a small number of times. This chain uses TRBV12-3 or TRBV12-4 with TRBJ2-4, with D perhaps given as TRBD1 or TRBD2 (5 bases each). The CDR3 has 16 residues. V shed 5 bases and J shed 0 bases, with 14 bases lying between them. The CDR3 region has the DNA TGTGCCAGCAGTAATGGGGGATTAATAGCCAAAAACATTCAGTACTTC. It translates to CASSNGGLIAKNIQYF.

This clonotype was observed a few times. The chain is built from TRBV6-5 and TRBJ2-5; D gene ambiguous. V was trimmed by 4 bases and J by 5 bases, leaving 8 bases between them. CDR3 length: 12 amino acids. Germline-derived CDR1 and CDR2 are MNHEY and SVGAGI. CDR3 loop: CASSSSMETQYF. DNA for the CDR3: TGTGCCAGCAGTTCCTCGATGGAGACCCAGTACTTC.

The genes are TRBV7-2 and TRBJ2-1; 7 bases agree with TRBD2. Germline trimming cut 4 bases from V and 3 bases from J; bases unmatched to any gene: 0. The V gene's germline CDR1 is SGHTA and CDR2 FQGNSA. There are 13 residues in the CDR3. This chain's CDR3 is CASSWTSYNEQFF. As DNA, the CDR3 is TGTGCCAGCAGCTGGACTAGCTACAATGAGCAGTTCTTC.

This clonotype was counted only a few times. The rearrangement uses TRBV6-1 and TRBJ2-3; D unresolved. Trimming left V 2 bases short and J 3 bases short, with 9 bases between. The CDR3 runs 14 residues. Germline V gene lookup returns CDR1 MNHNS and CDR2 SASEGT. The CDR3 nucleotides read TGTGCCAGCAGTGAACCTTTCAGGACAGATACGCAGTATTTT. Its protein product is CASSEPFRTDTQYF.

This clonotype has only a few counts. The chain has TRBV15 and TRBJ1-2, with D possibly matching TRBD1 (5 bases). V dropped 0 bases and J dropped 3 bases, with 14 bases sitting between them. CDR3 length: 16 amino acids. The germline V gene encodes CDR1 LNHNV and CDR2 YYDKDF (reference sequence). As DNA, the CDR3 is TGTGCCACCAGCAGAGATCATGGCCGGGGCTACTATGGCTACACCTTC. This translates into CATSRDHGRGYYGYTF.

This clonotype was seen at least ten times. The chain has TRBV20-1 and TRBJ1-4; D gene uncertain. CDR1 DFQATT and CDR2 SNEGSKA come from the germline V gene (reference sequence). The length of the CDR3 is 11 residues. The DNA of the CDR3 is TGCACCACCGGACTTAATGAAAAACTGTTTTTT. Its protein product is CTTGLNEKLFF.

This clonotype has ten or more counts. CDR3 residues: CASSEGGTALYGYTF. Here the CDR3 DNA reads TGTGCCAGCAGTGAAGGTGGAACAGCACTCTATGGCTACACCTTC. V usage is TRBV2 and J usage is TRBJ1-2, with D uncertain. The V and J ends lost 1 base and 4 bases respectively, with 13 bases between them. The CDR3 contains 15 residues. In germline, CDR1 is SNHLY, CDR2 FYNNEI.

The V gene is TRBV20-1, the J gene TRBJ1-2, with TRBD1 matching 8 bases. The CDR3 length is 12 residues. With V trimmed by 7 bases and J by 4 bases, 5 bases remained unmatched. CDR1 and CDR2 (germline): DFQATT, SNEGSKA (reference sequence). CDR3: CSVGQGLYGYTF. The CDR3 nucleotides are TGCAGTGTTGGACAGGGCCTCTATGGCTACACCTTC.